This T cell receptor beta chain was found in a study of breast tumors, draining lymph nodes, adjacent tissues. Study observations and caveats: Tumor T cell lymph node origin was a supported hypothesis, not proven. Luminal-like breast cancer showed significantly greater tumor-nontumor repertoire similarity than basal-like breast cancer did. The data were judged consistent with most tumor T cells coming from lymph node and expanding in tumor.

The lymph nodes were axillary draining lymph nodes from breast cancer patients. This clonotype was picked up many times. Its antigen is still unknown. TCRdb used MiXCR to reprocess the multiplex PCR reads, holding one entry per CDR3 protein. The table lists approximately 300,000 distinct CDR3 sequences, more than 30% of them singletons. The germline V and J ends were trimmed by 4 bases and 5 bases, with 8 bases remaining between them. Germline CDR1 reads ENHRY; CDR2 reads SYGVKD. The length of the CDR3 is 13 residues. Sequences were obtained from axillary lymph node tissue. This sequence was found in a female donor with breast cancer. Some clones in this sample may be carry-over from other donors' samples. The chain carries TRBV10-3 and TRBJ1-4, with D hard to call. Here the CDR3 reads CAISGASNEKLFF. CDR3 in DNA: TGTGCCATCAGTGGCGCGTCGAATGAAAAACTGTTTTTT.